These 15 T cell receptor beta chains originate from one sample sequenced in a study of T-cell memory formation after mild COVID-19. MiXCR, applied by TCRdb to the 5' RACE reads, yields one record per CDR3 protein. The sample has more than 400,000 distinct CDR3 sequences; 15% to 20% are singletons. The sequencing sample was made of PBMCs or a T cell subset sorted from them (not recorded which). These receptors were obtained from an adult woman who had mild COVID-19 (a few samples of this study predate the infection). Cell type and time point are not known.

This chain connects TRBV12-3 or TRBV12-4 to TRBJ1-5; 8 bases align to TRBD1. The trim removed 7 bases at V and 2 bases at J, leaving 7 bases unmatched. This CDR3 is built from 15 residues. In DNA form, the CDR3 reads TGTGCCAGCAATCAGGGGGCGCGCGGCAATCAGCCCCAGCATTTT. Residues: CASNQGARGNQPQHF.

This clonotype was observed a handful of times. This chain uses TRBV14 with TRBJ2-7, with unresolved D. The CDR3 consists of 14 residues. CDR1 is SGHDN, CDR2 FVKESK, per germline. The V gene lost 0 bases and the J gene lost 0 bases, with 6 bases spanning the gap. The chain's CDR3 is CASSQDRASYEQYF. CDR3 bases: TGTGCCAGCAGCCAAGATCGCGCCTCCTACGAGCAGTACTTC. Together with reference TRBV14 and TRBJ2-7, the CDR3 gives the full variable domain: EAGVTQFPSHSVIEKGQTVTLRCDPISGHDNLYWYRRVMGKEIKFLLHFVKESKQDESGMPNNRFLAERTGGTYSTLKVQPAELEDSGVYFCASSQDRASYEQYFGPGTRLTVT.

The gene calls are TRBV9 and TRBJ2-2; tentative D call: TRBD1 (5 bases). The CDR3 covers 14 residues. Deletions cut 0 bases from V and 7 bases from J, with 10 bases between. The germline V gene has CDR1 SGDLS and CDR2 YYNGEE. The CDR3 here is CASSVEGHVGELFF. In nucleotides, the CDR3 is TGTGCCAGCAGCGTAGAGGGGCATGTCGGGGAGCTGTTTTTT.

This clonotype showed up just a few times. This sequence joins TRBV4-3 and TRBJ2-4, with 9 positions matching TRBD1. CDR1 and CDR2 from the germline V gene are LGHNA and YSLEER. The CDR3 has 21 residues. The ends lost 3 bases at V and 2 bases at J; junction bases unmatched: 20. The CDR3 sequence: CASSQSRTVLDRGFSKNIQYF. The DNA for the CDR3 is TGCGCCAGCAGCCAGAGTCGGACGGTTCTGGACAGGGGATTTTCCAAAAACATTCAGTACTTC.

This clonotype was counted only a few times. The chain is built from TRBV18 and TRBJ1-5; D not resolved. Trimming stripped 5 bases from V and 5 bases from J, with 10 bases between. The CDR3 extends over 13 amino acids. The germline CDR1 and CDR2 sequences are KGHSH and LQKENI. The CDR3 DNA reads TGTGCCAGCTCAACCGGGCGAGATCAGCCCCAGCATTTT. This gives the protein CASSTGRDQPQHF.

This clonotype has only one observation. The chain employs TRBV6-5 and TRBJ2-1; D possibly corresponds to TRBD1 (6 bases). This CDR3 region has 16 residues. Germline V gives CDR1 MNHEY, CDR2 SVGAGI. V was shortened by 0 bases and J by 4 bases, with 13 bases between the two germline ends. CDR3 sequence: CASSYSPRGSYNEQFF. The CDR3 DNA reads TGTGCCAGCAGTTACTCCCCCAGGGGATCTTACAATGAGCAGTTCTTC.

This clonotype was seen only a few times. The V gene is TRBV4-2, the J gene TRBJ1-3, with D perhaps TRBD1 (5 bases). V was shortened by 1 base and J by 0 bases, with 10 bases between the two germline ends. The CDR3 is 16 residues long. CDR1 and CDR2 from the germline V gene are LGHNA and YNFKEQ. The CDR3 region is CASSQAGEVSGNTIYF. DNA for the CDR3: TGTGCCAGCAGCCAAGCGGGGGAGGTCTCTGGAAACACCATATATTTT.

This clonotype appeared many times. This chain uses TRBV7-3 with TRBJ2-7; 8 bases match TRBD1. The CDR3 runs 13 residues. V dropped 3 bases and J dropped 3; count of bases not matched to a gene: 1. Germline CDR1 SGHTA, CDR2 FQGTGA. The CDR3 protein is CASSFDRGYEQYF. The CDR3 nucleotides read TGTGCCAGCAGCTTCGACAGGGGCTACGAGCAGTACTTC.

This clonotype has a handful of counts. The gene calls are TRBV7-9 and TRBJ2-7; perhaps TRBD1 as D (6 bases). Germline V gene sequence: CDR1 SEHNR, CDR2 FQNEAQ (reference sequence). The CDR3 consists of 16 residues. The V end was cut by 0 bases, the J end by 2 bases, with 14 bases between. This CDR3 is CASSLARGTATYEQYF. The CDR3 bases are TGTGCCAGCAGCTTAGCTAGGGGGACGGCAACCTACGAGCAGTACTTC.

This clonotype was seen many times. CDR3 loop: CAWSRQGNTEAFF. The CDR3 bases are TGTGCCTGGAGTCGGCAGGGGAACACTGAAGCTTTCTTT. The chain combines TRBV30 with TRBJ1-1; D is possibly TRBD1 (5 bases). The V end was cut by 2 bases, the J end by 1 base, with 8 bases between. This CDR3 is 13 amino acids long. Germline CDR1 is GTSNPN and CDR2 is SVGIG (reference sequence). The full variable domain, completed using reference TRBV30 and TRBJ1-1, is SQTIHQWPATLVQPVGSPLSLECTVEGTSNPNLYWYRQAAGRGLQLLFYSVGIGQISSEVPQNLSASRPQDRQFILSSKKLLLSDSGFYLCAWSRQGNTEAFFGQGTRLTVV.

This clonotype was seen a handful of times. The V gene is TRBV20-1, the J gene TRBJ1-1; 7 nucleotides line up with TRBD1. The CDR3 length is 18 residues. The germline V gene has CDR1 DFQATT and CDR2 SNEGSKA (reference sequence). The J segment lost 6 bases and the V segment lost 1 base, leaving 20 bases of the junction unmatched. CDR3 sequence: CSARVTVGQGERRPEAFF. In DNA form, the CDR3 reads TGCAGTGCTAGAGTGACGGTGGGGCAGGGGGAAAGGAGGCCTGAAGCTTTCTTT.

The V gene is TRBV12-3 or TRBV12-4, the J gene TRBJ1-2, with TRBD1 identical over 7 bases. Germline trimming cut 2 bases from V and 4 bases from J; bases unmatched to any gene: 7. CDR3 length: 15 residues. CDR3 residues: CASSLTGVPRYGYTF. In DNA, the CDR3 is TGTGCCAGCAGTTTAACAGGGGTTCCTCGCTATGGCTACACCTTC.

This clonotype occurred a few times. The chain couples TRBV7-8 to TRBJ2-7, with TRBD1 as a possible D gene (6 bases). Deletions cut 1 base from V and 0 bases from J, with 10 bases between. CDR1 and CDR2 from the germline V gene are SGHVS and FQNEAQ. The CDR3 has 15 amino acids. The DNA of the CDR3 is TGTGCCAGCAGCTTAGGGACAGCTCGCTCCTACGAGCAGTACTTC. The encoded protein is CASSLGTARSYEQYF.

The sample holds a few counts of this clonotype. The chain employs TRBV19 and TRBJ2-7, with 7 nucleotides matching TRBD1. The CDR3 contains 13 residues. The J segment lost 4 bases and the V segment lost 6 bases, leaving 6 bases of the junction unmatched. CDR1 and CDR2 from the germline V gene are LNHDA and SQIVND (reference sequence). CDR3 region: CASSHRDSYEQYF. CDR3 sequence (DNA): TGTGCCAGTAGCCACCGGGACAGTTACGAGCAGTACTTC.

In this sample, this clonotype turned up a few times. The chain employs TRBV5-4 and TRBJ2-1, with TRBD1 matching 11 bases. Unmatched junction bases numbered 6, after V lost 4 bases and J lost 6 bases. CDR1 and CDR2 (germline): SGHNT, YYREEE (reference sequence). The CDR3 has 15 residues. The CDR3 nucleotides are TGTGCCAGCAGCATCGGACAGGGGGCCGGCAATGAGCAGTTCTTC. Translated, it gives CASSIGQGAGNEQFF. Supplemented by reference TRBV5-4 and TRBJ2-1, the full variable domain reads ETGVTQSPTHLIKTRGQQVTLRCSSQSGHNTVSWYQQALGQGPQFIFQYYREEENGRGNFPPRFSGLQFPNYSSELNVNALELDDSALYLCASSIGQGAGNEQFFGPGTRLTVL.